What follows describes a single T cell receptor beta chain. The V end was cut by 6 bases, the J end by 0 bases, with 8 bases between. Germline V gene sequence: CDR1 MNHEY, CDR2 SVGAGI. This CDR3 has 14 amino acids. This sample was taken from a study of blood T cell repertoires in COVID-19. In the authors' workflow: Estimates of nucleated cell counts were drawn from the amplification of reference gene primers. Assay: immunoSEQ multiplex PCR; the TCRdb copy retains only in-frame clones and omits some. D and trimming were read from the DNA, whereas the V and J calls and clone size are those reported in that table. The table shows roughly 120,000 clones, with roughly 90% occurring only once.

Sequencing was done on a sample of peripheral blood. The J gene is TRBJ1-4, the V gene TRBV6-5; D remains unclear. The sequence was obtained from a man in his 70s who had recovered from COVID-19. DNA of the CDR3: TGTGCCAGCAGGCGAGCAACAACTAATGAAAAACTGTTTTTT. It yields the protein CASRRATTNEKLFF.